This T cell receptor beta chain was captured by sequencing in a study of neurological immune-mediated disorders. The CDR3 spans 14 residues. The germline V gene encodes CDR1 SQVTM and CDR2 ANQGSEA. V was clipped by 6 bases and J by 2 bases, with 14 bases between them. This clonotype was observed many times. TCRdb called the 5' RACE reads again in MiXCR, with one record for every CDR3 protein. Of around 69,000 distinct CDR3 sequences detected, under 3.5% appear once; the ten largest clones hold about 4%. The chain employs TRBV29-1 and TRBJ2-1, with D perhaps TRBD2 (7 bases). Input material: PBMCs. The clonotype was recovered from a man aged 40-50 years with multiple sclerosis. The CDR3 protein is CSVGGGGAYNEQFF. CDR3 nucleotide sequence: TGCAGCGTGGGGGGCGGGGGCGCCTACAATGAGCAGTTCTTC.